The clone carrying this TCR beta chain was counted a few times. What it recognizes is unknown. Each donor (without exception) was a healthy Caucasian. TCRdb reprocessed the 5' RACE reads with MiXCR, giving one entry per CDR3 protein. The data contain around 280,000 distinct CDR3 sequences, roughly 8.6% of them seen just once; the ten biggest clones take up 2.1%. This entry belongs to a study of identical twins. Whole-study findings and limits: There were fewer insertions in abundant cord blood beta clonotypes, but memory repertoires showed no such pattern. The study found excess low generation probability among twin-shared out-of-frame alpha sequences.

This CDR3 is 15 amino acids long. Per the germline V gene, CDR1 is MNHNS and CDR2 is SASEGT. The V gene end was trimmed by 6 bases and the J gene end by 5 bases; junction bases not matched to a gene: 9. A further study also used this sample, focusing on yellow fever vaccine responses in identical twins.

This TCR derives from a woman under 30 in good health. The sample consisted of memory (CD45RO+) T cells sorted from blood. V and J are TRBV6-1 and TRBJ2-2; 7 bases are shared with TRBD2. The CDR3 nucleotides read TGTGCCAGCAGAAGACTAGCTGAGGAGACCGGGGAGCTGTTTTTT. Its protein is CASRRLAEETGELFF.